Given below is one T cell receptor beta chain in context. Additional DNA sequences in this sample encode the identical CDR3. This sample was taken from a study of cytomegalovirus exposure and HLA in healthy donors. V shed 0 bases, J shed 3 bases, and the junction held 10 bases outside the gene matches. This CDR3 comprises 16 residues. In germline, CDR1 is SQVTM, CDR2 ANQGSEA. The PCR ran on 60 Vbeta and 13 Jbeta primers. Assay: immunoSEQ multiplex PCR; the TCRdb copy retains only in-frame clones and omits some. The sample lists about 200,000 clones; 80% to 85% were seen once. The sample was PBMCs. This clonotype was obtained from a middle-aged woman in good health and CMV-seronegative. V gene TRBV29-1 combines with J gene TRBJ2-7, with TRBD1 matching over 8 bases. CDR3 loop: CSVEDPGQGESYEQYF. As DNA, the CDR3 is TGCAGCGTTGAAGATCCCGGACAGGGAGAAAGCTACGAGCAGTACTTC.